This T cell receptor (beta chain) was retrieved from a study of identical twins. Findings and caveats of the study: A lower insertion count was a feature of abundant cord blood beta clonotypes, with no such feature in memory repertoires.

TCRdb ran MiXCR on the 5' RACE reads and lists one entry per CDR3 protein. The table records some 690,000 distinct CDR3 sequences, around 20% of them present only once. Comments on this clonotype: Its antigen remains unknown.

Germline V gives CDR1 SGHRS, CDR2 YFSETQ. Deletions cut 2 bases from V and 8 bases from J, with 19 bases between. The CDR3 spans 16 residues. These data were also reused for a study on T cells expressing NK-cell markers.

V gene TRBV5-1 combines with J gene TRBJ1-4; D not certain. Material: PBMCs. This clonotype was obtained from a woman aged 18-29 years in good health. The DNA for the CDR3 is TGCGCCAGCAGCTTAGGGCAGGCGAGCCTAAAAGAAAAACTGTTTTTT. Protein product: CASSLGQASLKEKLFF.